The next 27 T cell receptor beta chains were all read from a single sample in a study of cytomegalovirus exposure and HLA in healthy donors. The PCR ran on 60 Vbeta and 13 Jbeta primers. Some clones are missing from TCRdb's copy, which holds only in-frame ones; the method was immunoSEQ multiplex PCR. Found here are under 150,000 clones, around 81% of them singletons; the top ten hold under 4%. The sample was PBMCs. Every receptor here comes from a young woman in good health and CMV-seronegative.

J is TRBJ2-2 and V is TRBV5-1; 14 nucleotides agree with TRBD2. The V gene's germline CDR1 is SGHRS and CDR2 YFSETQ. After removal of 0 bases from V and 6 bases from J, the junction contained 4 bases not matched to a gene. The CDR3 sequence is 17 residues long. The CDR3 DNA sequence: TGCGCCAGCAGCTTGGCGGGGACTAGCGGGAGCCCCGGGGAGCTGTTTTTT. This encodes CASSLAGTSGSPGELFF.

The chain has TRBV5-1 and TRBJ2-1, with 7 bases matching TRBD1. Trimming took 4 bases from V and 4 from J; bases not matched to a gene: 11. CDR1 is SGHRS, CDR2 YFSETQ, per germline. This CDR3 has 16 amino acids. The CDR3 reads CASSETGLVEYNEQFF. CDR3 bases: TGCGCCAGCAGCGAGACAGGGTTAGTGGAGTACAATGAGCAGTTCTTC.

The J gene is TRBJ1-6, the V gene TRBV25-1; D unclear. V lost 1 base and J lost 3, with 7 bases in between. CDR1 is MGHDK and CDR2 is SYGVNS in the germline V gene. This CDR3 is built from 15 residues. In DNA, the CDR3 is TGTGCCAGCAGTGAATTTACAGACTATAATTCACCCCTCCACTTT. This codes for CASSEFTDYNSPLHF.

The rearrangement uses TRBV19 and TRBJ2-1; 7 bases map to TRBD2. V was pared by 5 bases and J by 5 bases, with 9 bases of the junction left unmatched. Germline V gene data show CDR1 as LNHDA and CDR2 as SQIVND (reference sequence). The CDR3 loop spans 15 amino acids. The CDR3 region is CASSWYASGDNEQFF. CDR3 in DNA: TGTGCCAGTAGTTGGTATGCTAGCGGAGACAATGAGCAGTTCTTC.

V usage is TRBV9 and J usage is TRBJ2-1; D unclear. Trimming pared 3 bases from V and 5 bases from J, leaving 15 bases between. Germline V gene lookup returns CDR1 SGDLS and CDR2 YYNGEE. The CDR3 is made up of 15 amino acids. This CDR3 is CASSDPRISDNEQFF. The CDR3 bases are TGTGCCAGCAGCGACCCGCGCATATCGGACAATGAGCAGTTCTTC.

This clone has only a few counts. This chain links TRBV7-2 with TRBJ1-2, with 7 bases matching TRBD1. Germline V gene lookup returns CDR1 SGHTA and CDR2 FQGNSA. Trimming removed 5 bases from V and 7 bases from J; junction bases left unmatched: 7. The CDR3 spans 13 residues. The CDR3 nucleotides are TGTGCCAGCAGCCGCGACAGGGTGCGTGGCTACACCTTC. It translates to CASSRDRVRGYTF.

The V gene is TRBV28, the J gene TRBJ2-1; a weak D match, TRBD1 (5 bases). Trimming left V 3 bases short and J 6 bases short, with 12 bases between. This CDR3 region has 14 residues. Germline lookup yields CDR1 MDHEN and CDR2 SYDVKM. The CDR3 region is CASSFQGLFNEQFF. In nucleotides, the CDR3 is TGTGCCAGCAGTTTTCAGGGTCTTTTCAATGAGCAGTTCTTC.

In DNA, the CDR3 is TGTGCCAGCAGCGCCGGACAATTTGGTGGTGGCGAGCAGTACTTC. It translates to CASSAGQFGGGEQYF. The chain recombines TRBV6-1 with TRBJ2-7, with D possibly being TRBD1 (5 bases). CDR3 length: 15 residues. The V gene lost 6 bases and the J gene lost 6 bases, with 21 bases spanning the gap. The V gene's germline CDR1 is MNHNS and CDR2 SASEGT.

This clone was seen a few times. This rearrangement joins TRBV27 to TRBJ1-3; TRBD1 matches at 7 bases. CDR1 and CDR2 from the germline V gene are MNHEY and SMNVEV (reference sequence). The CDR3 is made up of 13 amino acids. V trimming: 8 bases; J trimming: 8 bases; junction bases outside the gene matches: 9. CDR3 loop: CASRKLDRDTIYF. CDR3 coding DNA: TGTGCCAGCCGCAAATTAGACAGGGACACCATATATTTT.

The chain uses TRBV14 and TRBJ2-7, with D unclear. V was shortened by 4 bases and J by 1 base, with 8 bases between the two germline ends. Germline CDR1 SGHDN, CDR2 FVKESK. The CDR3 is 13 residues long. The CDR3 bases are TGTGCCAGCAGCCCGAGGTGGTCCTACGAGCAGTACTTC. Translated: CASSPRWSYEQYF. Filled out from reference TRBV14 and TRBJ2-7, the complete variable domain reads EAGVTQFPSHSVIEKGQTVTLRCDPISGHDNLYWYRRVMGKEIKFLLHFVKESKQDESGMPNNRFLAERTGGTYSTLKVQPAELEDSGVYFCASSPRWSYEQYFGPGTRLTVT.

This clone has a single count. The chain carries TRBV6-5 and TRBJ2-5, with 13 bases aligning to TRBD2. The CDR3 runs to 16 residues. The junction had 5 bases not matched to a gene; V was cut back by 3 bases and J by 4 bases. Germline V CDR1 and CDR2: MNHEY, SVGAGI. This CDR3 is CASSYSGLAGVETQYF. CDR3 DNA sequence: TGTGCCAGCAGTTATTCCGGACTAGCGGGAGTAGAGACCCAGTACTTC.

This clone was recorded once. The J gene is TRBJ2-5, the V gene TRBV5-1; 11 bases fit TRBD2. This CDR3 region has 15 residues. CDR1 and CDR2 from the germline V gene are SGHRS and YFSETQ. Unmatched junction bases numbered 5, after V lost 5 bases and J lost 2 bases. The CDR3 loop reads CASRSGLAVQETQYF. Written as DNA, the CDR3 is TGCGCCAGCAGGTCGGGACTAGCGGTACAAGAGACCCAGTACTTC.

The chain combines TRBV27 with TRBJ2-7; 8 positions match TRBD1. The CDR3 has 15 residues. Germline V lookup: CDR1 MNHEY, CDR2 SMNVEV (reference sequence). The trim removed 5 bases at V and 0 bases at J, leaving 6 bases unmatched. The CDR3 sequence is CASSPRTGSSYEQYF. The CDR3 DNA is TGTGCCAGCAGTCCCCGGACAGGGTCCTCCTACGAGCAGTACTTC.

The rearrangement joins TRBV6-1 to TRBJ1-2, with unresolved D. The ends were cut back, 5 bases at V and 5 bases at J, with 9 bases in the middle. The CDR3 covers 12 residues. Germline V gene lookup returns CDR1 MNHNS and CDR2 SASEGT. The chain's CDR3 is CASSPELYGYTF. Written as DNA, the CDR3 is TGTGCCAGCAGTCCTGAGTTATATGGCTACACCTTC.

In its sample, this clone was seen once. V gene TRBV5-6 combines with J gene TRBJ2-7; a possible D gene is TRBD1 (6 bases). V was clipped by 1 base and J by 6 bases, with 17 bases between them. Germline V lookup: CDR1 SGHDT, CDR2 YYEEEE. This CDR3 has 15 residues. The CDR3 DNA is TGTGCCAGCAGCTTGTATGGGCAGGGGTACAGCGAGCAGTACTTC. This translates into CASSLYGQGYSEQYF.

The chain joins TRBV7-6 to TRBJ2-1; 8 bases map to TRBD2. The CDR3 has 15 amino acids. V lost 1 base, J lost 5 bases, and 4 bases stayed unmatched. Germline assignment: CDR1 SGHVS and CDR2 FNYEAQ. The DNA for the CDR3 is TGTGCCAGCAGCTTAGTAGCGGGGAAAAACAATGAGCAGTTCTTC. This translates into CASSLVAGKNNEQFF.

This chain links TRBV7-9 with TRBJ2-3; 12 nucleotides agree with TRBD2. V gave up 5 bases and J gave up 6 bases; unmatched junction bases: 6. Germline CDR1 and CDR2: SEHNR and FQNEAQ (reference sequence). This CDR3 spans 15 amino acids. CDR3 DNA: TGTGCCAGCAGCCCCCTAGCGGGAGGGCCCGATACGCAGTATTTT. It encodes CASSPLAGGPDTQYF.

This sequence joins TRBV18 and TRBJ2-4; 7 bases align to TRBD1. Germline loops: CDR1 KGHSH, CDR2 LQKENI. Trimming at V came to 3 bases and at J to 2 bases, leaving 4 bases not matched to a gene. The CDR3 is 15 amino acids. CDR3 sequence: CASSPPTGTKNIQYF. In DNA, the CDR3 is TGTGCCAGCTCACCCCCGACAGGGACCAAAAACATTCAGTACTTC.

The chain links TRBV30 to TRBJ2-3; TRBD2 matches 9 bases. Germline V gene lookup returns CDR1 GTSNPN and CDR2 SVGIG (reference sequence). J gave up 4 bases and V 0 bases, and 5 bases lay outside the gene matches. This CDR3 spans 15 amino acids. The CDR3 region is CAWSVLGTSPDTQYF. As DNA, the CDR3 is TGTGCCTGGAGTGTACTAGGGACTAGCCCAGATACGCAGTATTTT.

This rearrangement joins TRBV18 to TRBJ1-4, with 9 bases matching TRBD1. In germline, CDR1 is KGHSH, CDR2 LQKENI. V was clipped by 3 bases and J by 7 bases; unmatched bases: 6. This CDR3 has 15 residues. CDR3: CASSPGDRDSEKLFF. In DNA form, the CDR3 reads TGTGCCAGCTCACCTGGGGACAGGGATTCTGAAAAACTGTTTTTT.

This sequence joins TRBV7-9 and TRBJ2-5, with 8 bases fitting TRBD2. CDR1 and CDR2 from the germline V gene are SEHNR and FQNEAQ (reference sequence). The CDR3 is 16 residues long. V shed 0 bases and J 4 bases; nucleotides not matched to a gene: 7. The CDR3 nucleotides are TGTGCCAGCAGCTTAGCCATTAGCGGGAAAGGAGAGACCCAGTACTTC. This translates into CASSLAISGKGETQYF.

V usage is TRBV28 and J usage is TRBJ1-5; 7 nucleotides match TRBD1. Germline V gene lookup returns CDR1 MDHEN and CDR2 SYDVKM. The CDR3 loop spans 17 amino acids. The junction had 11 bases not matched to a gene; V was cut back by 4 bases and J by 2 bases. CDR3 protein: CASSYLPQGDGNQPQHF. The CDR3 nucleotides are TGTGCCAGCAGTTACCTACCGCAGGGGGATGGCAATCAGCCCCAGCATTTT.

The genes are TRBV19 and TRBJ2-1, with a weak D call TRBD2 (6 bases). The V end was cut by 3 bases, the J end by 9 bases, with 21 bases between. The CDR3 covers 16 residues. Per germline, CDR1 LNHDA and CDR2 SQIVND (reference sequence). This CDR3 reads CASSIRSSAPWVEQFF. The CDR3 region has the DNA TGTGCCAGTAGTATCAGGTCTAGCGCCCCTTGGGTTGAGCAGTTCTTC.

This rearrangement joins TRBV6-1 to TRBJ1-1; D perhaps matches TRBD1 (6 bases). The CDR3 runs 14 residues. Trimming took off 5 bases at V and 2 bases at J, with 12 bases between the two ends. The germline gives CDR1 MNHNS, CDR2 SASEGT. In DNA, the CDR3 is TGTGCCAGCAGTTGGGAGACAGGTAACACTGAAGCTTTCTTT. The encoded protein is CASSWETGNTEAFF.

The V and J genes are TRBV6-5 and TRBJ1-1; tentatively, D is TRBD1 (6 bases). Germline loops: CDR1 MNHEY, CDR2 SVGAGI. V shed 7 bases and J shed 2 bases, with 14 bases lying between them. CDR3 length equals 14 residues. CDR3 sequence (DNA): TGTGCCAGCACCCCGGACAGAGAAAACACTGAAGCTTTCTTT. Amino acids: CASTPDRENTEAFF.

The gene calls are TRBV10-1 and TRBJ2-1; 9 bases are shared with TRBD1. This CDR3 is built from 15 residues. Germline CDR1 WNHNN, CDR2 SYGVQD (reference sequence). The ends lost 5 bases at V and 4 bases at J; junction bases unmatched: 6. The CDR3 coding sequence is TGCGCCAGCAGTACCGGGACAGGGCAGTACAATGAGCAGTTCTTC. It codes for CASSTGTGQYNEQFF.

On this clone itself: A read error may account for a junction end that differs from germline. The CDR3 sequence is CSSSLEPEKLFF. CDR3 in DNA: TGTTCCAGCAGCTTAGAGCCCGAAAAACTGTTTTTT. The chain employs TRBV7-9 and TRBJ1-4; D is ambiguous. Germline CDR1 is SEHNR and CDR2 is FQNEAQ (reference sequence). CDR3 size: 12 residues. Full variable domain (outside the CDR3, taken from reference TRBV7-9 and TRBJ1-4): DTGVSQNPRHKITKRGQNVTFRCDPISEHNRLYWYRQTLGQGPEFLTYFQNEAQLEKSRLLSDRFSAERPKGSFSTLEIQRTEQGDSAMYLCSSSLEPEKLFFGSGTQLSVL.